This TCR beta chain came from a study of blood T cell repertoires in COVID-19. Study background: Acute and convalescent COVID-19 specimens originated in the United States, Italy and Spain. Sources were T cells, B-cell-depleted T cells, or PBMCs; the material itself was cDNA or gDNA.

Under the authors' procedure: Amplification with reference gene primers provided the estimates of nucleated cell counts. TCRdb's copy holds only in-frame clones and misses some; the assay was immunoSEQ multiplex PCR. Clone size and V and J calls were adopted from that table, with D and trimming inferred from the DNA. The table includes 210,000 or so clones, around 75% detected once. The V gene end was trimmed by 1 base and the J gene end by 4 bases; junction bases not matched to a gene: 6. Germline-derived CDR1 and CDR2 are SEHNR and FQNEAQ (reference sequence). The CDR3 sequence is 15 residues long.

The clonotype comes from a human donor in a cohort sampled during active COVID-19. The chain joins TRBV7-9 to TRBJ1-2; the match to TRBD1 covers 7 bases. The sequencing input was peripheral blood. The CDR3 DNA sequence: TGTGCCAGCAGCTTAGACAGGGGAGAGAGCTATGGCTACACCTTC. Protein: CASSLDRGESYGYTF.